These 15 T cell receptor beta chains were all obtained from the same sample, sequenced in a study of cytomegalovirus exposure and HLA in healthy donors. Primers for the PCR totalled 60 Vbeta and 13 Jbeta. Produced via immunoSEQ multiplex PCR; TCRdb's table is partial and in-frame only. This sample has some 65,000 clones; over 60% occur once, and the top ten carry roughly 25%. What was sequenced was PBMCs. These receptors were collected from a man aged 45-65 years in good health and CMV-seropositive.

This clone was counted between two and nine times. V gene TRBV10-2 combines with J gene TRBJ1-5, with D perhaps matching TRBD1 (5 bases). Deletions cut 6 bases from V and 0 bases from J, with 9 bases between. Germline assignment: CDR1 WSHSY and CDR2 SAAADI. The CDR3 spans 14 residues. The CDR3: CASSQTVSNQPQHF. The CDR3 coding sequence is TGCGCCAGCAGCCAGACAGTTAGCAATCAGCCCCAGCATTTT.

The rearrangement joins TRBV30 to TRBJ2-3; 7 bases fit TRBD2. Germline loops: CDR1 GTSNPN, CDR2 SVGIG (reference sequence). J gave up 2 bases and V 8 bases, and 13 bases lay outside the gene matches. The CDR3 has 15 amino acids. The CDR3 spells CALSVERGITDTQYF. The CDR3 DNA reads as TGTGCCCTATCCGTGGAGCGGGGTATCACAGATACGCAGTATTTT.

The chain is built from TRBV4-1 and TRBJ2-5, with a tentative D call TRBD1 (6 bases). The CDR3 runs 17 residues. Germline V gene lookup returns CDR1 MGHRA and CDR2 YSYEKL. V was clipped by 0 bases and J by 1 base, with 15 bases between them. The CDR3 region is CASSQEPPGALQETQYF. The CDR3 DNA reads TGCGCCAGCAGCCAAGAACCCCCAGGGGCCCTCCAAGAGACCCAGTACTTC.

The genes are TRBV5-6 and TRBJ2-5, with TRBD1 matching over 7 bases. The CDR3 contains 15 residues. V was clipped by 1 base and J by 1 base; unmatched bases: 4. Germline-derived CDR1 and CDR2 are SGHDT and YYEEEE. The CDR3 is CASSLPGQTQETQYF. CDR3 in DNA: TGTGCCAGCAGCTTGCCGGGACAGACCCAAGAGACCCAGTACTTC.

This clone was recorded once. The chain is built from TRBV19 and TRBJ1-6; 7 bases agree with TRBD1. The J segment lost 7 bases and the V segment lost 5 bases, leaving 8 bases of the junction unmatched. Germline loops: CDR1 LNHDA, CDR2 SQIVND (reference sequence). CDR3 length: 15 amino acids. CDR3 residues: CASSPTGQPNSPLHF. The DNA for the CDR3 is TGTGCCAGTAGTCCAACGGGACAGCCAAATTCACCCCTCCACTTT.

The rearrangement links TRBV30 to TRBJ2-3; the match to TRBD2 covers 9 bases. Germline V lookup: CDR1 GTSNPN, CDR2 SVGIG (reference sequence). V lost 0 bases to trimming and J lost 6 bases; unmatched junction nucleotides: 13. This CDR3 spans 17 amino acids. The CDR3 loop is CAWSVGGASGVLDTQYF. CDR3 coding DNA: TGTGCCTGGAGTGTAGGTGGGGCTAGCGGGGTCCTGGATACGCAGTATTTT.

The chain combines TRBV6-5 with TRBJ1-3; the match to TRBD1 covers 7 bases. This CDR3 contains 14 residues. V was pared by 5 bases and J by 2 bases, with 3 bases of the junction left unmatched. The germline gives CDR1 MNHEY, CDR2 SVGAGI. CDR3 sequence (DNA): TGTGCCAGCAGTAAACAGGGGCCTGGAAACACCATATATTTT. Translation: CASSKQGPGNTIYF.

The chain is built from TRBV11-2 and TRBJ2-7, with D tentatively TRBD1 (6 bases). Germline values: CDR1 SGHAT, CDR2 FQNNGV. The V gene lost 5 bases and the J gene lost 3 bases, with 14 bases spanning the gap. The CDR3 sequence is 14 residues long. The CDR3 here is CASSLAAGVYEQYF. The CDR3 DNA reads TGTGCCAGCAGCCTGGCGGCAGGGGTCTACGAGCAGTACTTC.

V gene TRBV6-5 combines with J gene TRBJ2-5; a possible D gene is TRBD2 (6 bases). Trimming left V 3 bases short and J 7 bases short, with 21 bases between. The germline V gene has CDR1 MNHEY and CDR2 SVGAGI. The CDR3 totals 16 residues. The CDR3: CASSYHDGTRGWTQYF. The CDR3 nucleotides are TGTGCCAGCAGTTATCACGACGGGACGCGGGGATGGACCCAGTACTTC.

The J gene is TRBJ2-7, the V gene TRBV4-3; D not resolved. The CDR3 runs to 14 residues. Between the trimmed V and J ends, which lost 1 base and 2 bases, there was a span of 9 bases. Germline CDR1 and CDR2: LGHNA and YSLEER. In nucleotides, the CDR3 is TGCGCCAGCAGCCAAGCTTTCCCGGCCTACGAGCAGTACTTC. Translation gives CASSQAFPAYEQYF.

The rearrangement links TRBV30 to TRBJ2-7; the D gene is possibly TRBD2 (6 bases). The CDR3 spans 13 residues. The germline V gene encodes CDR1 GTSNPN and CDR2 SVGIG (reference sequence). The ends were cut back, 0 bases at V and 3 bases at J, with 9 bases in the middle. DNA for the CDR3: TGTGCCTGGAGTGTTCGGGGGTTCTACGAGCAGTACTTC. This sequence encodes CAWSVRGFYEQYF. Full variable domain (remainder filled in from reference TRBV30 and TRBJ2-7): SQTIHQWPATLVQPVGSPLSLECTVEGTSNPNLYWYRQAAGRGLQLLFYSVGIGQISSEVPQNLSASRPQDRQFILSSKKLLLSDSGFYLCAWSVRGFYEQYFGPGTRLTVT.

The rearrangement joins TRBV19 to TRBJ2-7, with 8 bases matching TRBD1. J was trimmed by 2 bases and V by 1 base; bases with no gene match: 16. CDR1 and CDR2 from the germline V gene are LNHDA and SQIVND (reference sequence). The CDR3 contains 19 residues. CDR3 nucleotide sequence: TGTGCCAGTAGTATAGTGTCCCCCCGACAGGGGTCTAACCCCTACGAGCAGTACTTC. It encodes CASSIVSPRQGSNPYEQYF.

V is TRBV30 and J is TRBJ1-2; D may be TRBD1 (5 bases). Per germline, CDR1 GTSNPN and CDR2 SVGIG (reference sequence). This CDR3 is 10 amino acids long. The V and J ends lost 8 bases and 8 bases respectively, with 12 bases between them. In DNA form, the CDR3 reads TGTGCCGGTCAGGGTTTCGGCTACACCTTC. Encoded protein: CAGQGFGYTF.

V usage is TRBV28 and J usage is TRBJ2-3, with 11 bases fitting TRBD2. The CDR3 covers 16 residues. Trimming at V came to 10 bases and at J to 2 bases, leaving 11 bases not matched to a gene. Germline CDR1 reads MDHEN; CDR2 reads SYDVKM. The CDR3 nucleotides are TGTGCCATCACGTTAGCGGGAGGGCCCCCCACAGATACGCAGTATTTT. This codes for CAITLAGGPPTDTQYF.

The rearrangement uses TRBV5-1 and TRBJ2-1; D is perhaps TRBD1 (6 bases). Germline V CDR1 and CDR2: SGHRS, YFSETQ. V gave up 1 base and J gave up 4 bases, with 15 bases separating them. CDR3 size: 16 residues. CDR3 sequence reads: CASSLRVGASYNEQFF. The CDR3 region has the DNA TGCGCCAGCAGCTTGAGGGTGGGGGCAAGTTACAATGAGCAGTTCTTC.